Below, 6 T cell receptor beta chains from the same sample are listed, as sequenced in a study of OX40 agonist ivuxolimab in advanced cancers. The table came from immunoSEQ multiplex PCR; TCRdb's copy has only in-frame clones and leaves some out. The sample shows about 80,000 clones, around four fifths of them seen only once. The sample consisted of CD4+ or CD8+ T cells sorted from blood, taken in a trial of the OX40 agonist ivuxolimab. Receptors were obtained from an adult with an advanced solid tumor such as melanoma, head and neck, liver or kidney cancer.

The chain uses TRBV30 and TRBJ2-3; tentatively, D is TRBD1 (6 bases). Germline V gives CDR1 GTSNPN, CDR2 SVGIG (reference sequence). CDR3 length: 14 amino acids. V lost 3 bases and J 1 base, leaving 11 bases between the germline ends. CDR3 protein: CAWSHPGGTDTQYF. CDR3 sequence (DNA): TGTGCCTGGAGCCACCCAGGGGGCACAGATACGCAGTATTTT.

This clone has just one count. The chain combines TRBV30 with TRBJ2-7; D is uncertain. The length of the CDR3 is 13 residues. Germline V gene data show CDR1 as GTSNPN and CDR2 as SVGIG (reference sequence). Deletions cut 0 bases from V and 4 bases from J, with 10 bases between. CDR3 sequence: CAWSVNTKYEQYF. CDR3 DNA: TGTGCCTGGAGTGTAAACACCAAATACGAGCAGTACTTC.

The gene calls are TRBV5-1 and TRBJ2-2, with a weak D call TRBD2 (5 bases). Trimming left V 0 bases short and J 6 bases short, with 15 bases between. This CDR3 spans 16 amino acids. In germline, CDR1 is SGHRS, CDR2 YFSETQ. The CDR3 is CASSLDARPAAGELFF. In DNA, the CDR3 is TGCGCCAGCAGCTTGGATGCGCGACCAGCGGCCGGGGAGCTGTTTTTT.

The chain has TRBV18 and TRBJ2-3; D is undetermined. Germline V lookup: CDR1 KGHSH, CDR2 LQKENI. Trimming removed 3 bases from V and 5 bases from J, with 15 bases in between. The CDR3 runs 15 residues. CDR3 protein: CASSPRTQGLDTQYF. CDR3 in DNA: TGTGCCAGCTCACCTCGGACCCAAGGTTTAGATACGCAGTATTTT.

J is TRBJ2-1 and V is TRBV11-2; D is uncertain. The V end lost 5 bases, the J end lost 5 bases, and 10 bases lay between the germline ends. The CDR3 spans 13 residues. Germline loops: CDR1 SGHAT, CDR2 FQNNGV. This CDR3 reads CASSANLNNEQFF. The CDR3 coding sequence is TGTGCCAGCAGCGCAAATTTGAACAATGAGCAGTTCTTC.

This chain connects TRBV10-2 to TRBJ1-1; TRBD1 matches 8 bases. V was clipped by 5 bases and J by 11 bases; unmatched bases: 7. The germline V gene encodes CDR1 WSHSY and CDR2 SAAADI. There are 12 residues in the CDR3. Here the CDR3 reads CASSTQGADAFF. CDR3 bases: TGCGCCAGCAGTACCCAGGGGGCAGACGCTTTCTTT.